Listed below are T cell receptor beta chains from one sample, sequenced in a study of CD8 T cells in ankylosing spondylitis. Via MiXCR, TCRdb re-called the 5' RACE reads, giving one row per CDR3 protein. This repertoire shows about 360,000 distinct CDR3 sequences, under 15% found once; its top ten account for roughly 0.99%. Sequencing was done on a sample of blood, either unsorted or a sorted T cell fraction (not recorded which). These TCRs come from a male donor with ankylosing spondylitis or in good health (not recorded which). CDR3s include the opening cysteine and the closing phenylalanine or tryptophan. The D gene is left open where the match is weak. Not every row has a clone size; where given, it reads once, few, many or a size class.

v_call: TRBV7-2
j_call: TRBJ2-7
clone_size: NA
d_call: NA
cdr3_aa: CASRGHEQYF
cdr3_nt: TGTGCCAGCAGAGGGCACGAGCAGTACTTC

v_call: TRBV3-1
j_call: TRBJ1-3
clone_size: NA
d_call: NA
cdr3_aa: CASSPRGGANTIYF
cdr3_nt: TGTGCCAGCAGCCCCCGGGGAGGGGCAAACACCATATATTTT

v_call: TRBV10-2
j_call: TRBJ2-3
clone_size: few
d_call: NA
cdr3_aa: CASRDFPTDTQYF
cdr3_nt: TGCGCCAGCCGGGACTTCCCCACAGATACGCAGTATTTT

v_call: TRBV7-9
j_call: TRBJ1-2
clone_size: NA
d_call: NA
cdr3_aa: CASSSDRGGYGYTF
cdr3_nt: TGTGCCAGCAGCTCAGACCGGGGCGGCTATGGCTACACCTTC

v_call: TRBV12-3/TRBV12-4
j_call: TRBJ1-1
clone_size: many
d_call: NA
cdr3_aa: CASSLLTGDNTEAFF
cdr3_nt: TGTGCCAGCAGTCTCCTCACAGGTGACAACACTGAAGCTTTCTTT

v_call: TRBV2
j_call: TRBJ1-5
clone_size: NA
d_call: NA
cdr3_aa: CASSEELGNQPQHF
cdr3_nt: TGTGCCAGCAGTGAAGAGTTGGGCAATCAGCCCCAGCATTTT

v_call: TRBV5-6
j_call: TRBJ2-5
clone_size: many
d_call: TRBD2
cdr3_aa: CASSFLSGGQETQYF
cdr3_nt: TGTGCCAGCAGCTTCCTGTCGGGGGGCCAAGAGACCCAGTACTTC

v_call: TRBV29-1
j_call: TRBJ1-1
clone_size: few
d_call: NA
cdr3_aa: CSVGPGEAFF
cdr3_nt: TGCAGCGTGGGACCCGGGGAAGCTTTCTTT

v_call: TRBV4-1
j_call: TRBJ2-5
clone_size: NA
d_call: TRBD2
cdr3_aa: CASSQSGGPLQETQYF
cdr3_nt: TGCGCCAGCAGCCAATCGGGGGGACCGCTCCAAGAGACCCAGTACTTC

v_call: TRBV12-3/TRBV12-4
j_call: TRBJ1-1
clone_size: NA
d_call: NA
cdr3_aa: CASSREGIYEAFF
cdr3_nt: TGTGCCAGCAGTAGAGAAGGAATATATGAAGCTTTCTTT

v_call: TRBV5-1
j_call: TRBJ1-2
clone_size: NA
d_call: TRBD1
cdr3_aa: CASSLDRGFYGYTF
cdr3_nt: TGCGCCAGCAGCTTGGACAGGGGGTTCTATGGCTACACCTTC

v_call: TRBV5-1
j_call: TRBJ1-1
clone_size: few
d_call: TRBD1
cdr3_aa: CASSIQGGTEAFF
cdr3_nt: TGCGCCAGCAGTATCCAGGGGGGCACTGAAGCTTTCTTT

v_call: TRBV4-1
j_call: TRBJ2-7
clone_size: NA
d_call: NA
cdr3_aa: CASSQELQSYEQYF
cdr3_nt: TGCGCCAGCAGCCAAGAGTTACAGAGCTACGAGCAGTACTTC

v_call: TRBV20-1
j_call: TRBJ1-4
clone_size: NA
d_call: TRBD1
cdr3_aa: CSARVVEGAANEKLFF
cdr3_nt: TGCAGTGCTAGAGTTGTAGAGGGGGCGGCTAATGAAAAACTGTTTTTT

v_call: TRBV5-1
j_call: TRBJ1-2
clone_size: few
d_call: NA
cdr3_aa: CASSRQQANYGYTF
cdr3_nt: TGCGCCAGCAGCCGCCAACAGGCTAACTATGGCTACACCTTC

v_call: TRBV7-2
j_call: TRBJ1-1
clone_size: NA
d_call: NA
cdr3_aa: CASSFSRGGNTEAFF
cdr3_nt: TGTGCCAGCAGCTTTAGCAGGGGAGGGAACACTGAAGCTTTCTTT

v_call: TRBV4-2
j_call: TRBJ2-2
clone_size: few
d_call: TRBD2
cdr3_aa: CASSPTGGRASRELFF
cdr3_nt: TGTGCCAGCAGCCCCACCGGCGGGAGGGCCTCCAGGGAGCTGTTTTTT

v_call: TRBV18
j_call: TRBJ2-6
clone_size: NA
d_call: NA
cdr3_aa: CASSPMGAGANVLTF
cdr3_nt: TGTGCCAGCTCACCCATGGGGGCTGGGGCCAACGTCCTGACTTTC

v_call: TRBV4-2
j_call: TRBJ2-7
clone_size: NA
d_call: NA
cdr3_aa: CASSQDSRDEQYF
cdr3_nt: TGTGCCAGCAGCCAAGATAGCAGGGACGAGCAGTACTTC

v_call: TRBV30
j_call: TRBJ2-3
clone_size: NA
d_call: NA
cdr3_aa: CAWSGGQITDTQYF
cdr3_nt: TGTGCCTGGAGCGGGGGCCAGATCACAGATACGCAGTATTTT

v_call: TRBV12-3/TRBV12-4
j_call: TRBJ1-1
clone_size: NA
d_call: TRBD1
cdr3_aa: CASSSGQGQNTEAFF
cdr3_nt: TGTGCCAGCAGTTCGGGACAGGGACAGAACACTGAAGCTTTCTTT

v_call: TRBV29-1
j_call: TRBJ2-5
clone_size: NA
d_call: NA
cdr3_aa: CSVEGRGSQETQYF
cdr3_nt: TGCAGCGTTGAAGGCCGGGGGTCCCAAGAGACCCAGTACTTC

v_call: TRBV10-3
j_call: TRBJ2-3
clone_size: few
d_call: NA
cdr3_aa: CAISESGGGTDTQYF
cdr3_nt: TGTGCCATCAGTGAGTCTGGAGGGGGCACAGATACGCAGTATTTT

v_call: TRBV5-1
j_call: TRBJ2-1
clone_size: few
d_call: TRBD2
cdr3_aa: CASSLGLAGPNNEQFF
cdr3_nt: TGCGCCAGCAGCCTGGGACTAGCGGGACCCAACAATGAGCAGTTCTTC

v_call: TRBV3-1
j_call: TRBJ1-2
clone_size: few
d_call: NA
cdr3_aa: CASSQERGLYGYTF
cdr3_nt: TGTGCCAGCAGCCAAGAACGGGGCCTCTATGGCTACACCTTC

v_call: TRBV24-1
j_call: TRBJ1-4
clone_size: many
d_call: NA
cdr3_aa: CATSDGTSAEKLFF
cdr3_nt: TGTGCCACCAGTGATGGGACATCGGCTGAAAAACTGTTTTTT

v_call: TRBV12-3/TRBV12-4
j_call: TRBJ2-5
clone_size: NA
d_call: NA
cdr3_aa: CASSFTLAPTETQYF
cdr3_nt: TGTGCCAGCAGTTTTACCCTAGCCCCCACGGAGACCCAGTACTTC

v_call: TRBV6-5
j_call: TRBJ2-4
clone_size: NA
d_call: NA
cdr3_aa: CASSTRDLAKNIQYF
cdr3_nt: TGTGCCAGCAGTACTCGGGACCTAGCCAAAAACATTCAGTACTTC

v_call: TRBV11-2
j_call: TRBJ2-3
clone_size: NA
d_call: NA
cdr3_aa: CASSWGTQRTDTQYF
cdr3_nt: TGTGCCAGCAGCTGGGGGACACAGCGCACAGATACGCAGTATTTT

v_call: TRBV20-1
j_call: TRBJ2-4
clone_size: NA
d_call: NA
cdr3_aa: CSAPAQNIQYF
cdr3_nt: TGCAGTGCTCCGGCCCAAAACATTCAGTACTTC

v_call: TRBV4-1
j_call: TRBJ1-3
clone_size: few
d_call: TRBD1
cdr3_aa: CASSQEGQGASSGNTIYF
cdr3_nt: TGCGCCAGCAGCCAAGAGGGACAGGGGGCCTCCTCTGGAAACACCATATATTTT

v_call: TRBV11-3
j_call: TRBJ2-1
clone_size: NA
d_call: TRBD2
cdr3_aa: CASSLNAGENNEQFF
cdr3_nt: TGTGCCAGCAGCTTAAATGCGGGAGAAAACAATGAGCAGTTCTTC

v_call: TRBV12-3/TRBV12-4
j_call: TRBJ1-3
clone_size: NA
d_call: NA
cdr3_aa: CASRLQGRRNTIYF
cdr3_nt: TGTGCCAGCAGACTCCAGGGCCGACGGAACACCATATATTTT

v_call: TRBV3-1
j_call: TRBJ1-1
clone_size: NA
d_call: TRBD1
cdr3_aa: CASSRIGGTGPTEAFF
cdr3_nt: TGTGCCAGCAGTCGGATTGGGGGGACAGGGCCCACTGAAGCTTTCTTT

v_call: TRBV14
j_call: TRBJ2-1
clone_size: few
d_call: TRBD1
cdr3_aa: CASSQARTGGYNEQFF
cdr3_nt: TGTGCCAGCAGCCAAGCTAGGACAGGGGGCTACAATGAGCAGTTCTTC

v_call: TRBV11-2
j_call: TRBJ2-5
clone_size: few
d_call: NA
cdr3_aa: CASSPPSGEWMETQYF
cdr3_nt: TGTGCCAGCAGCCCCCCGTCGGGGGAGTGGATGGAGACCCAGTACTTC

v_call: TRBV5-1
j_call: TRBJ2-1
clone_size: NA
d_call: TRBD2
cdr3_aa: CASSPLVDSGSKGRNEQFF
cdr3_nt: TGCGCCAGCAGCCCCTTGGTAGATAGCGGGAGTAAAGGGCGCAATGAGCAGTTCTTC

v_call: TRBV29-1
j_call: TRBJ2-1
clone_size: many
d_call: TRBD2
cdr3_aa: CSKLAGPPDNEQFF
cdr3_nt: TGCAGCAAACTAGCGGGGCCTCCTGACAATGAGCAGTTCTTC

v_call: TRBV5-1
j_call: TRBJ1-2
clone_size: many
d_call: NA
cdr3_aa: CASSSRSDTGGGYTF
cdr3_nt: TGCGCCAGCAGCTCGAGATCTGACACAGGAGGAGGCTACACCTTC

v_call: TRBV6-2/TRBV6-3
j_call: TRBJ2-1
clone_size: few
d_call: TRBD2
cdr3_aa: CASSTPPRLAGGVSSYNEQFF
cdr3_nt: TGTGCCAGCAGTACTCCCCCCAGACTAGCGGGGGGGGTTAGCTCCTACAATGAGCAGTTCTTC

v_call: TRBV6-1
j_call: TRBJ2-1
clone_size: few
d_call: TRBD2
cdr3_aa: CASTRIIAGTVGREQFF
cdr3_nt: TGTGCCAGCACCAGAATTATAGCGGGAACGGTCGGACGTGAGCAGTTCTTC

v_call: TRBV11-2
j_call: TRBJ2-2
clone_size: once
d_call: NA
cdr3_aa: CASSLDRKLVGELFF
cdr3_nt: TGTGCCAGCAGCTTAGATCGGAAGTTAGTCGGGGAGCTGTTTTTT

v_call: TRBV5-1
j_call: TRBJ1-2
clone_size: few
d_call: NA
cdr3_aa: CASMDPGSNYGYTF
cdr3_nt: TGCGCCAGCATGGATCCGGGTTCTAACTATGGCTACACCTTC

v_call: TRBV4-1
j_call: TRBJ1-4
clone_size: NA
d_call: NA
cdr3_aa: CASSQVATRKLFF
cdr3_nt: TGCGCCAGCAGCCAAGTTGCGACTAGAAAACTGTTTTTT

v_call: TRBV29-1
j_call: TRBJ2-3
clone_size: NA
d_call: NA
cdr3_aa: CSVERRTDTQYF
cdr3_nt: TGCAGCGTTGAACGGCGCACAGATACGCAGTATTTT

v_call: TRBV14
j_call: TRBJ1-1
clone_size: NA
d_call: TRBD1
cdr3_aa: CASSQGQGVWGEAFF
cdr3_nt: TGTGCCAGCAGCCAAGGACAGGGGGTATGGGGTGAAGCTTTCTTT

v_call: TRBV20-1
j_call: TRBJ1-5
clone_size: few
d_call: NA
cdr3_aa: CSASSRRGQPQHF
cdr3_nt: TGCAGTGCTAGTTCCCGCAGGGGACAGCCCCAGCATTTT

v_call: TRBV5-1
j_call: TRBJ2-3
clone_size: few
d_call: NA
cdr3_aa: CASSLGPRGTDTQYF
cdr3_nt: TGCGCCAGCAGCTTGGGTCCACGTGGCACAGATACGCAGTATTTT

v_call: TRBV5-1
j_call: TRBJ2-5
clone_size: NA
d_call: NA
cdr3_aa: CASSPIPGVRETQYF
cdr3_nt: TGCGCCAGCAGCCCTATACCTGGGGTGCGGGAGACCCAGTACTTC

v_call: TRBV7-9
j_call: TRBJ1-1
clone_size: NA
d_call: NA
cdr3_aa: CASSPGAGEAFF
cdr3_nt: TGTGCCAGCAGCCCGGGCGCCGGTGAAGCTTTCTTT

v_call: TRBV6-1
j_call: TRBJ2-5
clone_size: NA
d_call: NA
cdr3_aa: CASSEGGGQTQYF
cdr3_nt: TGTGCCAGCAGTGAAGGGGGGGGGCAGACCCAGTACTTC

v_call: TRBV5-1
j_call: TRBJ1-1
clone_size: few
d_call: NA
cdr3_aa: CASRVTAGNTEAFF
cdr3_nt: TGCGCCAGCAGGGTGACAGCCGGGAACACTGAAGCTTTCTTT

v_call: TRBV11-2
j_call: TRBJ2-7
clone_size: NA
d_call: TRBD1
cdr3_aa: CASSLGGTGAHEQYF
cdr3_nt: TGTGCCAGCAGCTTAGGAGGGACAGGGGCCCACGAGCAGTACTTC

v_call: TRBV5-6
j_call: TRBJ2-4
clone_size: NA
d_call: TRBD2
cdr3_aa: CASTHREGGKNIQYF
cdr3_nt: TGTGCCAGCACCCATAGGGAGGGTGGCAAAAACATTCAGTACTTC

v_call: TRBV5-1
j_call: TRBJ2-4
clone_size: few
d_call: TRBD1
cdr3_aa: CASSLRQGGVAKNIQYF
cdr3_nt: TGCGCCAGCAGCCTGAGACAGGGTGGGGTAGCCAAAAACATTCAGTACTTC